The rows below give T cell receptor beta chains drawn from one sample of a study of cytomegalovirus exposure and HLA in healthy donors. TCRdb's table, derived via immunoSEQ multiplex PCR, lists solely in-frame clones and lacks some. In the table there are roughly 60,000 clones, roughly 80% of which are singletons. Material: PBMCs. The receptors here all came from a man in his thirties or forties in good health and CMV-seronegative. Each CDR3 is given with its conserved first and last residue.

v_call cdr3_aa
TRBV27 CASSLSSLNTEAFF
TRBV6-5 CASSSRDRELRAFF
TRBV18 CASSPGGQGGNEQFF
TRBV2 CASSDRPVHEQYF
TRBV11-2 CASSHQWTEAFF
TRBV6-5 CASRPGTGDPYEQYF
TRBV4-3 CASSQESGSYNEQFF
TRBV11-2 CASSLAGAYEQYF
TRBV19 CASSGTFQETQYF
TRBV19 CASSKGAGMSTDTQYF
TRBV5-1 CASSTDRASTDTQYF
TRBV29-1 CSVEDPGRQDYYGYTF
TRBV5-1 CASSPRQGKRAGANVLTF
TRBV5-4 CASSLKVTRESEKLFF
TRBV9 CASSEPLAGGDNEQFF
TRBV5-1 CASSPRDTGSGELFF
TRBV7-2 CASSLAPSGSEGYF
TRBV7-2 CASLPGTGGLETQYF
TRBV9 CASSVAGQGHTGELFF
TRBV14 CASSQVDRGSKNIQYF
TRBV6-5 CASRPTGGNTIYF
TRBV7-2 CANRPVEGTNTGELFF
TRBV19 CASNPSLTRNTGELFF
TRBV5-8 CASSSRGAAEKLFF
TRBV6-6 CASSYAGTLQPQHF
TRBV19 CASTQSGENYGYTF
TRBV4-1 CASSQDGPGERGNPGANVLTF
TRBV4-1 CASSQEGRIGAFF
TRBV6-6 CASIAGVGNQPQHF
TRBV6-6 CASSSSGAGANVLTF
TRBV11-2 CASSLIGGGRRNEQYF
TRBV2 CASSEARTGQGYGYTF
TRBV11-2 CASSLDGGGGEQYF
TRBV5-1 CASSLATGSNSPLHF
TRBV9 CASSFRGTPPQYF
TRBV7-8 CASSKQAANSPLHF
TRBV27 CASSFGHKETQYF
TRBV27 CASSLSGVSYNEQFF
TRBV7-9 CASSFHDRESSGNTIYF
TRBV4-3 CASSQTSRAYEQYF
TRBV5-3 CARSPTPGEGDTQYF
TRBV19 CASTPGTAYHQPQHF
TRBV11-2 CASSMGLAGVLSYNEQFF
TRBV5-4 CASSTWTSGSSYNEQFF